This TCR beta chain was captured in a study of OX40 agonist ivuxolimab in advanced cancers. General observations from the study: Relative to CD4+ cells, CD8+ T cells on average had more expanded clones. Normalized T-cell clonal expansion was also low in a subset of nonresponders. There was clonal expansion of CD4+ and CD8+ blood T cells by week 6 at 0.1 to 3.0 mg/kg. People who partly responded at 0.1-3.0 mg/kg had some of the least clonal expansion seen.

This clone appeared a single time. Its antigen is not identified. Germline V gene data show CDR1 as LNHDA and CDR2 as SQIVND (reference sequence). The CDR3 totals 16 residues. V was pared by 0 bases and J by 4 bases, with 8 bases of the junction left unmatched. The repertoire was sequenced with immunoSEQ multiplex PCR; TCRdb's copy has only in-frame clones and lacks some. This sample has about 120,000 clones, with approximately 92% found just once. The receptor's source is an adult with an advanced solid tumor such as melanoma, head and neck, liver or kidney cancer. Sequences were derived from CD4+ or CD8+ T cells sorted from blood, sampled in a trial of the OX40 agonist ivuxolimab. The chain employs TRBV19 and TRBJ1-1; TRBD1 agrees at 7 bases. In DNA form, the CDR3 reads TGTGCCAGTAGTATAGATCACAGGGGTTGGGGCACTGAAGCTTTCTTT. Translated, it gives CASSIDHRGWGTEAFF.